The rows below give T cell receptor beta chains drawn from one sample of a study of T cells in Graves' hyperthyroidism and ophthalmopathy. Using its own MiXCR run on the multiplex PCR reads, TCRdb lists one record per CDR3 protein. The data show under 350,000 distinct CDR3 sequences, with approximately 26% seen just once and over 25% held by the top ten. Sequences were obtained from blood. The receptors were sampled from a man in his forties with Graves' hyperthyroidism that later progressed to Graves' ophthalmopathy. The CDR3 runs from the conserved cysteine through the conserved F or W. The D gene is left open where the match is weak. Size is omitted from some rows. Given values are once, few, many or a class for expanded clones.

D gene,V gene,J gene,clone size,CDR3 protein,CDR3 DNA
.,TRBV11-2,TRBJ2-5,.,CASIEAAYQETQYF,TGTGCCAGCATAGAAGCGGCCTACCAAGAGACCCAGTACTTC
TRBD1,TRBV6-1,TRBJ1-2,.,CASSAEGALYGYTF,TGTGCCAGCAGTGCGGAGGGGGCGTTATATGGCTACACCTTC
.,TRBV10-3,TRBJ2-6,many,CATTKGAGANVLTF,TGTGCCACCACTAAGGGGGCTGGGGCCAACGTCCTGACTTTC
TRBD2,TRBV3-1,TRBJ2-5,many,CASSLIAGSQETQYF,TGTGCCAGCAGCCTAATAGCGGGAAGCCAAGAGACCCAGTACTTC
TRBD2,TRBV15,TRBJ2-7,.,CATSRDLLQGSGRVYEQYF,TGTGCCACCAGCAGAGATCTCCTTCAGGGTAGCGGGAGGGTATACGAGCAGTACTTC
.,TRBV6-2/TRBV6-3,TRBJ1-1,.,CATQAGRGEAFF,TGTGCCACCCAGGCCGGACGGGGGGAAGCTTTCTTT
.,TRBV12-3/TRBV12-4,TRBJ2-4,.,CASSLATGLGDPIQYF,TGTGCCAGCAGTTTGGCCACAGGGTTGGGAGACCCCATTCAGTACTTC
.,TRBV27,TRBJ2-5,many,CASSSPHRDQETQYF,TGTGCCAGCAGCTCCCCCCACAGAGACCAAGAGACCCAGTACTTC
.,TRBV7-9,TRBJ2-7,many,CASSLAEGFHEQYF,TGTGCCAGCAGCTTAGCAGAAGGTTTCCACGAGCAGTACTTC
.,TRBV12-3/TRBV12-4,TRBJ1-5,.,CASSNRGGKQPQHF,TGTGCCAGCAGCAATAGGGGGGGTAAGCAGCCCCAGCATTTT
.,TRBV6-5,TRBJ1-5,.,CASSNRIDQPQHF,TGTGCCAGCAGTAACCGTATCGATCAGCCCCAGCATTTT
TRBD1,TRBV12-3/TRBV12-4,TRBJ2-5,many,CASRKQGAVGQETQYF,TGTGCCAGCAGAAAGCAGGGGGCTGTGGGCCAAGAGACCCAGTACTTC
.,TRBV6-1,TRBJ2-7,.,CASSEEGGSSYEQYF,TGTGCCAGCAGTGAGGAGGGTGGCAGCTCCTACGAGCAGTACTTC
.,TRBV18,TRBJ1-6,few,CASSQGTLNSPLHF,TGTGCCAGCTCCCAAGGGACTTTAAACTCACCCCTCCACTTT
TRBD1,TRBV20-1,TRBJ2-7,.,CSAVGTGRSYEQYF,TGCAGTGCCGTGGGGACAGGGAGATCCTACGAGCAGTACTTC
TRBD1,TRBV7-9,TRBJ2-7,many,CASSRQGSQNEQYF,TGTGCCAGCAGCCGACAGGGCTCGCAGAACGAGCAGTACTTC